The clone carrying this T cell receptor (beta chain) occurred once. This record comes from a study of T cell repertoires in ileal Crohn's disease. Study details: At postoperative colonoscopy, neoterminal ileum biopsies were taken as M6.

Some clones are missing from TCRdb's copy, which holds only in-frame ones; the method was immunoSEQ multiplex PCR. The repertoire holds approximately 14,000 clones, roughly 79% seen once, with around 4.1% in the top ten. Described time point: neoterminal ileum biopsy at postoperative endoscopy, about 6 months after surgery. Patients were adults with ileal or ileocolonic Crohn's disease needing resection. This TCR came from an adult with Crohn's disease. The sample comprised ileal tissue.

CDR3 coding DNA: TGTGCCTGGAGTGTCGGGACAGGCTCCAATCAGCCCCAGCATTTT. Amino acids: CAWSVGTGSNQPQHF. The chain recombines TRBV30 with TRBJ1-5, with 8 bases aligning to TRBD1. Losses at the gene ends were 0 bases for V and 3 bases for J; bases not matched to a gene: 4. CDR3 length equals 15 residues. Germline-derived CDR1 and CDR2 are GTSNPN and SVGIG (reference sequence).